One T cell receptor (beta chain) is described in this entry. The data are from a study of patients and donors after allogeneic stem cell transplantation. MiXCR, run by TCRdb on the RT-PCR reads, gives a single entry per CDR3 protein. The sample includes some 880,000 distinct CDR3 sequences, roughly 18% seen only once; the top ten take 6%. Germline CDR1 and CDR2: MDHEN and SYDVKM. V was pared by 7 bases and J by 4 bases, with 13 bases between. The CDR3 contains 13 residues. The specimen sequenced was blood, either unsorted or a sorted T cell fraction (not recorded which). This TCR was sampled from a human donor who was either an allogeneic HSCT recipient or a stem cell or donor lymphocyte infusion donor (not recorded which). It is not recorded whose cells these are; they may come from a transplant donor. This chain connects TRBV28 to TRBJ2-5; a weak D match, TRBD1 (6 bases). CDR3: CASKHRAGETQYF. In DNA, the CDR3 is TGTGCCAGCAAACACAGGGCTGGAGAGACCCAGTACTTC.